This T cell receptor (beta chain) was found in a study of OX40 agonist ivuxolimab in advanced cancers. On the study more broadly: Having had anti-PD-1, anti-PD-L1 or anti-CTLA-4 therapy before was allowed, and around 39% had some. Notes on the study in general: At 0.1 to 3.0 mg/kg and by week 6, clonal expansion occurred in CD4+ and CD8+ blood T cells. Patients with a partial response at 0.1-3.0 mg/kg had among the lowest clonal expansion. It was not determined which antigens were specifically recognized by the peripheral T cells that had undergone clonal expansion.

V was clipped by 2 bases and J by 3 bases, with 10 bases between them. The germline gives CDR1 SGHNT, CDR2 YENEEA. CDR3 length: 14 amino acids. This clone was recorded only once. The antigen is undetermined. TCRdb's copy holds only in-frame clones and misses some; the assay was immunoSEQ multiplex PCR. This sample has some 86,000 clones, with about 85% found just once. V gene TRBV11-3 combines with J gene TRBJ1-1, with TRBD1 as a possible D gene (5 bases). The sequencing used CD4+ or CD8+ T cells sorted from blood, collected in a trial of the OX40 agonist ivuxolimab. This TCR came from an adult with an advanced solid tumor such as melanoma, head and neck, liver or kidney cancer. CDR3 sequence: CASSLRGDDTEAFF. The CDR3 DNA follows: TGTGCCAGCAGCTTAAGAGGGGATGACACTGAAGCTTTCTTT.